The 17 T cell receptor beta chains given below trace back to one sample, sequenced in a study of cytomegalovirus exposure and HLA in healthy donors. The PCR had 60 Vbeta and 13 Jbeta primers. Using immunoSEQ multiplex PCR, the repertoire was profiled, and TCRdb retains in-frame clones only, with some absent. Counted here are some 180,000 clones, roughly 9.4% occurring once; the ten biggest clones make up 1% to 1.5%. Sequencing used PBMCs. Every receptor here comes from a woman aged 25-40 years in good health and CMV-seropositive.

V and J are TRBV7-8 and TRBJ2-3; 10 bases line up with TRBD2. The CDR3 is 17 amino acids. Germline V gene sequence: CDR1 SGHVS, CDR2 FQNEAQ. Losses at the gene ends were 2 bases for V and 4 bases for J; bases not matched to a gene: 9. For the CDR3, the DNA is TGTGCCAGCAGCTTAATCCTAGCGGGAGTCGGCGCAGATACGCAGTATTTT. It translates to CASSLILAGVGADTQYF.

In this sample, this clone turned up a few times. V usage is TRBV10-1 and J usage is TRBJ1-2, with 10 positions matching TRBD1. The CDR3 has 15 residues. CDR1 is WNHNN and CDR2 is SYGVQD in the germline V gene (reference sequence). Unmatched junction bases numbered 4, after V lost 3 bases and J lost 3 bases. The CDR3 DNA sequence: TGCGCCAGCAGTGAAGGGACAGGGGACTACTATGGCTACACCTTC. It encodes CASSEGTGDYYGYTF.

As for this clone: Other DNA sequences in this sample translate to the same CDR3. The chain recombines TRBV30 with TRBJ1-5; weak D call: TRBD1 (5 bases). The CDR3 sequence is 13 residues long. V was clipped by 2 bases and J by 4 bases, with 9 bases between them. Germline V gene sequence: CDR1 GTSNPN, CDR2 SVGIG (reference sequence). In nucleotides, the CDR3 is TGTGCCTGGAGTCCCCAGGGAAATCAGCCCCAGCATTTT. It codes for CAWSPQGNQPQHF. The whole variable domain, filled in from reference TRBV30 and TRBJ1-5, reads SQTIHQWPATLVQPVGSPLSLECTVEGTSNPNLYWYRQAAGRGLQLLFYSVGIGQISSEVPQNLSASRPQDRQFILSSKKLLLSDSGFYLCAWSPQGNQPQHFGDGTRLSIL.

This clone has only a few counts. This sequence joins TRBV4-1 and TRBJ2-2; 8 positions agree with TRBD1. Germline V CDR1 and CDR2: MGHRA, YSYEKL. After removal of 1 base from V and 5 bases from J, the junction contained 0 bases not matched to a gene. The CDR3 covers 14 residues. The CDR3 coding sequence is TGCGCCAGCAGCCAAGGGACAGGGACCGGGGAGCTGTTTTTT. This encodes CASSQGTGTGELFF.

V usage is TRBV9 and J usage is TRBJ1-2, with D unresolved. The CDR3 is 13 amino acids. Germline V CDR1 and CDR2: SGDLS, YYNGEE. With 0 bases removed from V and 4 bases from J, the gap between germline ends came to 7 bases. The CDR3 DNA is TGTGCCAGCAGCGTAGAAACTCTCTATGGCTACACCTTC. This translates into CASSVETLYGYTF.

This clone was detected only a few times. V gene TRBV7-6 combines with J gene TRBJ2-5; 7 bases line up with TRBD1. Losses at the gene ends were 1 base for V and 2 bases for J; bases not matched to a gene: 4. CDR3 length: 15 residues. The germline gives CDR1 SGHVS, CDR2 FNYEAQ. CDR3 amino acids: CASSLVTGEQETQYF. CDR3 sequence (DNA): TGTGCCAGCAGCTTAGTTACAGGGGAACAAGAGACCCAGTACTTC.

CDR3 in amino acids: CASRGGTGALYEQYF. CDR3 DNA sequence: TGTGCCAGCAGGGGAGGGACAGGGGCCCTCTACGAGCAGTACTTC. The chain combines TRBV6-6 with TRBJ2-7; 10 nucleotides agree with TRBD1. The CDR3 runs 15 residues. Per the germline V gene, CDR1 is MNHNY and CDR2 is SVGAGI (reference sequence). V shed 6 bases, J shed 3 bases, and the junction held 8 bases outside the gene matches.

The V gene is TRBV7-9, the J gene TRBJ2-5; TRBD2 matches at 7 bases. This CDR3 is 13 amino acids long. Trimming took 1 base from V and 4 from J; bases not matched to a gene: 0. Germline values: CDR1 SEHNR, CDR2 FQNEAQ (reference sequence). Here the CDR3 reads CASSLGLAETQYF. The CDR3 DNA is TGTGCCAGCAGCTTAGGACTAGCAGAGACCCAGTACTTC.

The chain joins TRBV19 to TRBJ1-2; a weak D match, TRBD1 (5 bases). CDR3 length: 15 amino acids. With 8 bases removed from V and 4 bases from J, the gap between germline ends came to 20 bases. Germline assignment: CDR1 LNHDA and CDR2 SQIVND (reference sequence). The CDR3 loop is CASRDSFLGSYGYTF. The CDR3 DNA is TGTGCCAGTCGGGACTCGTTTTTGGGAAGCTATGGCTACACCTTC.

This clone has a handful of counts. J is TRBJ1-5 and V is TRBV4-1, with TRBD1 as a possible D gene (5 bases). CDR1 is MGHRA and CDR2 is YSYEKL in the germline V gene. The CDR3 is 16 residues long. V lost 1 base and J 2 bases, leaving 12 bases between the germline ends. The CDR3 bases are TGCGCCAGCAGCCAAGGTCAGGGCGCGGGCAATCAGCCCCAGCATTTT. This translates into CASSQGQGAGNQPQHF.

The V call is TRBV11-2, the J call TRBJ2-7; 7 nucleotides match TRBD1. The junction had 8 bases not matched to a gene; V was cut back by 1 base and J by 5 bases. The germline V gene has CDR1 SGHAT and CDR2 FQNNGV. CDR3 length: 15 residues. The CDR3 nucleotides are TGTGCCAGCAGCTTAGGGGCAGGGGGATTAAACGAGCAGTACTTC. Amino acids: CASSLGAGGLNEQYF.

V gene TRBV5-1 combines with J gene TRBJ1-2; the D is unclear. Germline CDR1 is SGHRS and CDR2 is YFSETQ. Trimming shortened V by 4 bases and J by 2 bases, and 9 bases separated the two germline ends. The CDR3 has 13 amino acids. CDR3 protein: CASSPGVNYGYTF. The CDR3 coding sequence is TGCGCCAGCAGCCCCGGGGTAAACTATGGCTACACCTTC.

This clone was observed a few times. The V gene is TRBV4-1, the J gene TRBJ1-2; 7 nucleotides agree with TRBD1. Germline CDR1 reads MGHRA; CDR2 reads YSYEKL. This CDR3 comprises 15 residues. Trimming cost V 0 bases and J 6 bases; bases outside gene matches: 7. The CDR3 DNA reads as TGCGCCAGCAGCCAAGACCCCAACAGGGGTGATGGCTACACCTTC. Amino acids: CASSQDPNRGDGYTF.

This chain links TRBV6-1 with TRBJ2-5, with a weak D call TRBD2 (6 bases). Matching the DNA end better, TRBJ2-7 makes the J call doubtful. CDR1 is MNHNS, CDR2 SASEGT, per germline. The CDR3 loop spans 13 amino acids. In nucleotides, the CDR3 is TGTGCCAGCTGGAGGGACTCTTCCTACGAGCAGTACTTC. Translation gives CASWRDSSYEQYF.

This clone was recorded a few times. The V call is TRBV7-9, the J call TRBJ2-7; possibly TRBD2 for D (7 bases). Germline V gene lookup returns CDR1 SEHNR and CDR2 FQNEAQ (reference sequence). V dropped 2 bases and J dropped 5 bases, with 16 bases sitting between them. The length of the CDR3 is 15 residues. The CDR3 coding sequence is TGTGCCAGCAGCTTAATGGGGGGGGCAGGCGACGAGCAGTACTTC. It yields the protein CASSLMGGAGDEQYF.

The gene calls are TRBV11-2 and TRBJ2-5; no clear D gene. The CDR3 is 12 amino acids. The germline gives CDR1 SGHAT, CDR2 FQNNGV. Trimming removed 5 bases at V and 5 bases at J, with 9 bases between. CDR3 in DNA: TGTGCCAGCAGCCCTCAGGTGGAGACCCAGTACTTC. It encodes CASSPQVETQYF.

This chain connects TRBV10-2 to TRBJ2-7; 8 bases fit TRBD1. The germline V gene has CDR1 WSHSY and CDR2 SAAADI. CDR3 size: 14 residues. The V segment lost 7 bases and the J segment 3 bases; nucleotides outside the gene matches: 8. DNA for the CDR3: TGCGCCAGCATAGGGGCAGGGGGCCTCTACGAGCAGTACTTC. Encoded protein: CASIGAGGLYEQYF.